This TCR beta chain was retrieved from a study of T cells after posttransplantation cyclophosphamide. This clone was counted between two and nine times. Its antigen is undetermined. A single base separates this from a much larger clone, so it may be a read error. Assay: immunoSEQ multiplex PCR; the TCRdb copy retains only in-frame clones and omits some. The sample has tens of thousands of clones, none seen only once; the top ten hold about 2.2%. This CDR3 contains 13 residues. The junction had 2 bases not matched to a gene; V was cut back by 6 bases and J by 6 bases. Germline CDR1 is MGHDK and CDR2 is SYGVNS. On the day of bone marrow donation, the related graft donor provided peripheral blood. Notes on the study in general: Donor-recipient repertoire similarity was low at 1-2 months, rising over year one. Skin or GI-infiltrating T cells shared few TRB sequences with blood. Recipient CMV seropositivity and CMV reactivation strongly tracked TRB clonality.

Sequenced: PBMCs. The genes are TRBV25-1 and TRBJ1-5, with 10 bases fitting TRBD1. The clonotype comes from a man aged 40-55 years in good health, CMV-negative, and a related stem cell transplant donor. CDR3 region: CASRDRGGQPQHF. DNA for the CDR3: TGTGCCAGCAGGGACAGGGGGGGTCAGCCCCAGCATTTT.